These 17 T cell receptor beta chains share one sample of origin, sequenced in a study of shared clonotypes between healthy human individuals. The data were produced by immunoSEQ multiplex PCR, yet TCRdb's version contains in-frame clones alone and is incomplete. The sample records nearly 1,000,000 clones, approximately 80% being singletons. The sequencing sample was made of memory CD4+ T cells sorted from blood. Subset indicated: CD45RA-negative fraction. The source is a man aged 18 to 30 in good health.

This clone was picked up one time. The rearrangement joins TRBV7-2 to TRBJ2-7; D is perhaps TRBD2 (6 bases). The CDR3 is 13 amino acids. Trimming took off 3 bases at V and 4 bases at J, with 10 bases between the two ends. Per germline, CDR1 SGHTA and CDR2 FQGNSA. CDR3 sequence (DNA): TGTGCCAGCAGCTTCCCGGGGGAGTACGAGCAGTACTTC. Translated, it gives CASSFPGEYEQYF.

The chain is built from TRBV5-1 and TRBJ1-1; D remains ambiguous. The CDR3 loop spans 15 amino acids. V lost 0 bases to trimming and J lost 5 bases, with 14 bases between them. From germline, CDR1 is SGHRS and CDR2 YFSETQ. CDR3 in amino acids: CASSLELLGRTEAFF. The CDR3 DNA is TGCGCCAGCAGCTTGGAGTTGCTGGGAAGAACTGAAGCTTTCTTT.

The CDR3, as DNA: TGCGCCAGCAGCCGTAGGGACTTCGGGGAGACCCAGTACTTC. Amino acids: CASSRRDFGETQYF. The chain joins TRBV4-1 to TRBJ2-5, with D possibly TRBD2 on 6 matching bases. CDR1 and CDR2 from the germline V gene are MGHRA and YSYEKL. V gave up 4 bases and J gave up 5 bases, with 14 bases separating them. This CDR3 is built from 14 residues.

The chain combines TRBV7-6 with TRBJ2-2; 15 nucleotides align to TRBD2. The germline V gene encodes CDR1 SGHVS and CDR2 FNYEAQ. Trimming cost V 5 bases and J 6 bases; bases outside gene matches: 13. CDR3 length: 19 residues. For the CDR3, the DNA is TGTGCCAGCAGCACCCCCGGACTAGCGGGAGGGCGGGAATCCGGGGAGCTGTTTTTT. It yields the protein CASSTPGLAGGRESGELFF.

The chain has TRBV25-1 and TRBJ2-3; 7 bases are shared with TRBD2. The CDR3 runs to 14 residues. V lost 7 bases, J lost 2 bases, and 6 bases stayed unmatched. Germline V CDR1 and CDR2: MGHDK, SYGVNS. The CDR3 reads CASNPGGSTDTQYF. The CDR3 nucleotides read TGTGCCAGCAACCCGGGGGGATCCACAGATACGCAGTATTTT.

The CDR3 loop is CAWNSGVYGYTF. CDR3 nucleotide sequence: TGTGCCTGGAATTCCGGGGTCTATGGCTACACCTTC. The chain uses TRBV30 and TRBJ1-2; D is uncertain. The CDR3 consists of 12 residues. Germline-derived CDR1 and CDR2 are GTSNPN and SVGIG (reference sequence). Trimming pared 4 bases from V and 4 bases from J, leaving 10 bases between. Variable domain in full (rest from reference TRBV30 and TRBJ1-2): SQTIHQWPATLVQPVGSPLSLECTVEGTSNPNLYWYRQAAGRGLQLLFYSVGIGQISSEVPQNLSASRPQDRQFILSSKKLLLSDSGFYLCAWNSGVYGYTFGSGTRLTVV.

This clone was seen a single time. This sequence joins TRBV5-5 and TRBJ1-1; 8 bases fit TRBD1. The germline V gene has CDR1 SGHKS and CDR2 YYEKEE (reference sequence). Trimming removed 4 bases from V and 0 bases from J; junction bases left unmatched: 5. The CDR3 contains 15 residues. The CDR3 nucleotides read TGTGCCAGCAGCCCATGGACAGGGATGAACACTGAAGCTTTCTTT. It encodes CASSPWTGMNTEAFF. The full variable domain, completed using reference TRBV5-5 and TRBJ1-1, is DAGVTQSPTHLIKTRGQQVTLRCSPISGHKSVSWYQQVLGQGPQFIFQYYEKEERGRGNFPDRFSARQFPNYSSELNVNALLLGDSALYLCASSPWTGMNTEAFFGQGTRLTVV.

There are a few counts of this clone. The chain uses TRBV6-1 and TRBJ2-7, with TRBD2 matching 7 bases. Germline V gene data show CDR1 as MNHNS and CDR2 as SASEGT. After removal of 0 bases from V and 0 bases from J, the junction contained 5 bases not matched to a gene. The CDR3 consists of 16 residues. The CDR3: CASSEAGRTSSYEQYF. CDR3 coding DNA: TGTGCCAGCAGTGAAGCCGGGAGGACGAGCTCCTACGAGCAGTACTTC.

The chain is built from TRBV10-1 and TRBJ1-5; 8 bases are a match to TRBD1. There are 13 residues in the CDR3. Germline lookup yields CDR1 WNHNN and CDR2 SYGVQD (reference sequence). The V and J ends lost 5 bases and 9 bases, in that order; junction bases with no gene match: 6. For the CDR3, the DNA is TGCGCCAGCAGTCCGGACAGGGCAGCGCCCCAGCATTTT. It yields the protein CASSPDRAAPQHF.

This sequence joins TRBV14 and TRBJ1-3; D is unresolved. V was cut by 3 bases and J by 0 bases, with 9 bases left in between. CDR3 length equals 15 residues. CDR1 and CDR2 (germline): SGHDN, FVKESK. The CDR3 coding sequence is TGTGCCAGCAGCCAGCAAACGAGCTCTGGAAACACCATATATTTT. Its translation is CASSQQTSSGNTIYF.

CDR3 protein: CASSLEQGIYNEQFF. DNA for the CDR3: TGTGCCAGCAGCTTAGAACAGGGAATCTACAATGAGCAGTTCTTC. J is TRBJ2-1 and V is TRBV11-2; TRBD1 is a possible D gene (6 bases). The ends were cut back, 0 bases at V and 3 bases at J, with 9 bases in the middle. Germline V gene sequence: CDR1 SGHAT, CDR2 FQNNGV. The CDR3 length is 15 residues.

The rearrangement uses TRBV7-2 and TRBJ1-5, with 9 bases identical to TRBD1. The CDR3 totals 14 residues. V shed 3 bases, J shed 6 bases, and the junction held 3 bases outside the gene matches. The germline CDR1 and CDR2 sequences are SGHTA and FQGNSA. The CDR3 DNA is TGTGCCAGCAGCTTCACAGGGGGCGTTCAGCCCCAGCATTTT. Protein sequence: CASSFTGGVQPQHF.

The chain carries TRBV4-1 and TRBJ2-7, with 12 bases aligning to TRBD1. J lost 3 bases, V lost 6 bases, and 6 bases had no gene match. The CDR3 sequence is 15 residues long. Germline V gives CDR1 MGHRA, CDR2 YSYEKL. The CDR3 loop reads CASRPGTGGIYEQYF. CDR3 coding DNA: TGCGCCAGCAGACCCGGGACAGGGGGCATCTACGAGCAGTACTTC.

This chain connects TRBV27 to TRBJ2-5, with D tentatively TRBD1 (6 bases). The germline V and J ends were trimmed by 5 bases and 4 bases, with 20 bases remaining between them. This CDR3 comprises 16 residues. CDR1 and CDR2 (germline): MNHEY, SMNVEV (reference sequence). The CDR3 here is CASSPTGTKKTETQYF. The DNA of the CDR3 is TGTGCCAGCAGTCCAACCGGGACAAAGAAAACAGAGACCCAGTACTTC.

The chain carries TRBV4-3 and TRBJ2-1, with D perhaps being TRBD1 or TRBD2 (5 bases each). Germline V gene lookup returns CDR1 LGHNA and CDR2 YSLEER. The CDR3 sequence is 16 residues long. Trimming left V 5 bases short and J 5 bases short, with 19 bases between. In nucleotides, the CDR3 is TGCGCCAGCAGCTGGGACCCGCGATCGACCCACAATGAGCAGTTCTTC. This sequence encodes CASSWDPRSTHNEQFF.

The rearrangement uses TRBV30 and TRBJ1-6; 9 bases align to TRBD1. This CDR3 contains 13 residues. Germline V gives CDR1 GTSNPN, CDR2 SVGIG (reference sequence). Trimming cost V 3 bases and J 13 bases; bases outside gene matches: 7. The chain's CDR3 is CAWSPGQGDPLHF. CDR3 nucleotides: TGTGCCTGGAGCCCGGGACAGGGAGATCCCCTCCACTTT.

This clone has just one count. The chain links TRBV5-4 to TRBJ2-1; TRBD2 agrees at 8 bases. J gave up 3 bases and V 6 bases, and 8 bases lay outside the gene matches. Per the germline V gene, CDR1 is SGHNT and CDR2 is YYREEE (reference sequence). The CDR3 contains 15 residues. The CDR3 reads CASIPGGGSYNEQFF. CDR3 nucleotides: TGTGCCAGCATCCCGGGGGGGGGAAGCTACAATGAGCAGTTCTTC. Full variable domain (remainder filled in from reference TRBV5-4 and TRBJ2-1): ETGVTQSPTHLIKTRGQQVTLRCSSQSGHNTVSWYQQALGQGPQFIFQYYREEENGRGNFPPRFSGLQFPNYSSELNVNALELDDSALYLCASIPGGGSYNEQFFGPGTRLTVL.